This is a list of T cell receptor beta chains from one sample in a study of immune evolution from preneoplasia to lung adenocarcinoma. The data were produced by immunoSEQ multiplex PCR, yet TCRdb's version contains in-frame clones alone and is incomplete. The sample includes 8,500 to 13,000 clones, about four fifths of them seen just once. Sequencing was done on a sample of FFPE minimally invasive lung adenocarcinoma tissue. Receptors were obtained from a person aged 65 to 85 with lung adenocarcinoma. Each CDR3 is given with its conserved first and last residue. The D gene is left open where the match is weak. Not all rows give a size; the values are once, few, many and, for expanded clones, a class.

CASSAQGDTEAFF,TGTGCCAGCAGCGCGCAGGGGGACACTGAAGCTTTCTTT,TRBV7-2,.,TRBJ1-1,TRBD1
CASSGDRGVDGYTF,TGCGCCAGCAGCGGGGACAGGGGAGTAGATGGCTACACCTTC,TRBV5-1,.,TRBJ1-2,TRBD1
CASSLARAAGEAFF,TGTGCCAGCAGTTTAGCCAGGGCGGCAGGTGAAGCTTTCTTT,TRBV27,.,TRBJ1-1,.
CASSLSGYGAETQYF,TGTGCCAGCAGTTTATCGGGGTACGGGGCAGAGACCCAGTACTTC,TRBV27,.,TRBJ2-5,.
CASSEFGTSGGAADTQYF,TGTGCCAGCAGTGAATTTGGGACTAGCGGGGGGGCCGCAGATACGCAGTATTTT,TRBV25-1,.,TRBJ2-3,TRBD2
CASSQAGTAKETQYF,TGTGCCAGCAGCCAGGCCGGGACCGCGAAAGAGACCCAGTACTTC,TRBV14,.,TRBJ2-5,.
CASSYATGQLNTEAFF,TGTGCCAGCAGTTACGCAACGGGACAGTTGAACACTGAAGCTTTCTTT,TRBV6-5,.,TRBJ1-1,TRBD1
CASSLAPSGGANEQFF,TGTGCCAGCAGCTTAGCCCCTAGCGGGGGGGCGAATGAGCAGTTCTTC,TRBV11-2,.,TRBJ2-1,TRBD2
CARTRQVRWETQYF,TGTGCCAGAACGCGACAGGTTCGCTGGGAGACCCAGTACTTC,TRBV6-7,.,TRBJ2-5,.
CASSRVPRGDVLTF,TGTGCCAGCAGCAGAGTCCCTCGTGGAGACGTCCTGACTTTC,TRBV14,.,TRBJ2-6,.
CAIRSTDTQYF,TGTGCCATCAGGAGCACAGATACGCAGTATTTT,TRBV10-3,.,TRBJ2-3,.
CASGRRGSYNEQFF,TGTGCCAGCGGAAGGAGGGGGTCCTACAATGAGCAGTTCTTC,TRBV25-1,.,TRBJ2-1,.
CASTRGGGQGGNTIYF,TGTGCCAGCACCCGAGGGGGGGGGCAAGGTGGAAACACCATATATTTT,TRBV13,.,TRBJ1-3,.
CASSPTPGTGFYEQYF,TGTGCCAGCAGCCCTACCCCCGGGACAGGGTTTTACGAGCAGTACTTC,TRBV13,.,TRBJ2-7,TRBD1
CATSRDGGALYGYTF,TGTGCCACCAGCAGAGACGGTGGGGCTTTGTATGGCTACACCTTC,TRBV15,.,TRBJ1-2,.
CAWSGLRLAEHNEQFF,TGTGCCTGGAGTGGGTTGAGACTAGCGGAGCACAATGAGCAGTTCTTC,TRBV30,.,TRBJ2-1,TRBD2
CASSDSPYEQYF,TGCGCCAGCTCGGACTCCCCCTACGAGCAGTACTTC,TRBV10-2,.,TRBJ2-7,.
CASSDRQGRLRAFF,TGTGCCAGCAGTGATCGACAGGGGCGTCTTAGAGCTTTCTTT,TRBV6-1,.,TRBJ1-1,TRBD1
CAWSVRRGGLLSSPLHF,TGTGCCTGGAGTGTACGTCGGGGAGGCCTATTGAGTTCACCCCTCCACTTT,TRBV30,once,TRBJ1-6,.
CASSLVEDTTGELFF,TGCGCCAGCAGCTTGGTCGAGGATACCACCGGGGAGCTGTTTTTT,TRBV5-1,.,TRBJ2-2,.
CASSPPLSSEQFF,TGTGCCAGCAGTCCCCCCCTGAGCTCTGAGCAGTTCTTC,TRBV6-5,.,TRBJ2-1,.
CASSFQGVRTEAFF,TGTGCCAGCAGTTTTCAGGGAGTGAGGACTGAAGCTTTCTTT,TRBV28,.,TRBJ1-1,.
CASSVRLNTEAFF,TGTGCCAGCAGCGTAAGGCTGAACACTGAAGCTTTCTTT,TRBV11-1,.,TRBJ1-1,.
CASSSISGGAHEQFF,TGTGCCAGCAGCTCTATTAGCGGGGGGGCACATGAGCAGTTCTTC,TRBV7-6,.,TRBJ2-1,TRBD2
CASSFVTGDNSPLHF,TGCGCCAGCAGCTTCGTGACAGGGGACAATTCACCCCTCCACTTT,TRBV5-1,.,TRBJ1-6,TRBD1
CAWIPGTDLNSPLHF,TGTGCCTGGATCCCCGGGACAGACCTTAATTCACCCCTCCACTTT,TRBV30,.,TRBJ1-6,TRBD1
CASSYSRDQPQHF,TGTGCCAGCAGTTACTCGAGGGATCAGCCCCAGCATTTT,TRBV6-5,.,TRBJ1-5,.
CASRLALLRGPADTQYF,TGTGCAAGTCGCTTAGCCCTACTAAGGGGGCCGGCAGATACGCAGTATTTT,TRBV12-2,.,TRBJ2-3,.
CASSYASSYEQYF,TGTGCCAGCAGTTACGCTAGCTCCTACGAGCAGTACTTC,TRBV6-6,once,TRBJ2-7,.
CASSPGGAGGTDTQYF,TGTGCCAGCAGCCCCGGGGGGGCGGGAGGTACAGATACGCAGTATTTT,TRBV7-3,.,TRBJ2-3,TRBD2
CAISERGQGYGYTF,TGTGCCATCAGTGAACGGGGACAGGGCTATGGCTACACCTTC,TRBV10-3,.,TRBJ1-2,TRBD1
CAISVDVSGANVLTF,TGTGCCATCAGTGTAGACGTCTCTGGGGCCAACGTCCTGACTTTC,TRBV10-3,.,TRBJ2-6,.
CASNLGETDTQYF,TGTGCCAGCAATCTAGGGGAGACGGATACGCAGTATTTT,TRBV9,.,TRBJ2-3,.
CASSGTGGRGAEAFF,TGTGCCAGCAGTGGGACAGGGGGGCGCGGAGCTGAAGCTTTCTTT,TRBV6-5,.,TRBJ1-1,TRBD1
CASSPRGDSSGNTIYF,TGTGCCAGCTCACCGAGGGGGGACAGCTCTGGAAACACCATATATTTT,TRBV18,.,TRBJ1-3,TRBD1
CASSWGGTGTGVTSYEQYF,TGTGCCAGCAGCTGGGGGGGTACCGGGACAGGGGTTACGTCCTACGAGCAGTACTTC,TRBV7-9,.,TRBJ2-7,TRBD1
CASRLKAQVSLWRNTEAFF,TGTGCCAGCAGATTAAAGGCGCAGGTATCTCTATGGAGGAACACTGAAGCTTTCTTT,TRBV28,.,TRBJ1-1,.